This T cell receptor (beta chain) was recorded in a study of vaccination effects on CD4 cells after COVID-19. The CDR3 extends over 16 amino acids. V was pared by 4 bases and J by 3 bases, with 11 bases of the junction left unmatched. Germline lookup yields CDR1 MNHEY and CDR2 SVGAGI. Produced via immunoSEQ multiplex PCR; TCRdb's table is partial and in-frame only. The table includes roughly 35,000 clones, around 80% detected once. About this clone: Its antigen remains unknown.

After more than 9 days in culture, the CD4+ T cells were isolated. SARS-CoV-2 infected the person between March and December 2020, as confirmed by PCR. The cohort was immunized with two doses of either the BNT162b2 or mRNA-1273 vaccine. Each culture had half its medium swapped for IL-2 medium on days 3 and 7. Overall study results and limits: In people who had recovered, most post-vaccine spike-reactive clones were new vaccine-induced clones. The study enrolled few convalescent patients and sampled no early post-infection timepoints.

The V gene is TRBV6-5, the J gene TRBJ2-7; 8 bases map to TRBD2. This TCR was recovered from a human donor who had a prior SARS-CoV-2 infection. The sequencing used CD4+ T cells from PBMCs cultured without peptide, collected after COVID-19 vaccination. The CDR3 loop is CASSSTLAGTHYEQYF. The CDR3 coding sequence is TGTGCCAGCAGTTCTACCCTAGCGGGCACCCACTACGAGCAGTACTTC.